The 17 T cell receptor beta chains below come from one sample, sequenced in a study of T cell changes during pregnancy in multiple sclerosis. Clones were read by immunoSEQ multiplex PCR, and TCRdb kept only the in-frame ones, dropping some. The table records around 64,000 clones, 93% of them present only once. This specimen consisted of CD8+ T cells from peripheral blood mononuclear cells, obtained in the third trimester of pregnancy. The receptors here all came from a female donor with multiple sclerosis, enrolled in a pregnancy study.

The J gene is TRBJ1-5, the V gene TRBV4-1; possible D gene TRBD1, 5 bases. Trimming stripped 6 bases from V and 0 bases from J, with 12 bases between. This CDR3 contains 15 residues. The germline CDR1 and CDR2 sequences are MGHRA and YSYEKL. CDR3 DNA sequence: TGCGCCAGCAGACCCACGGGGGATAGCAATCAGCCCCAGCATTTT. The encoded protein is CASRPTGDSNQPQHF.

This clone was seen once. V and J are TRBV5-1 and TRBJ2-5; 10 bases fit TRBD2. The germline V gene encodes CDR1 SGHRS and CDR2 YFSETQ. Losses at the gene ends were 4 bases for V and 2 bases for J; bases not matched to a gene: 5. This CDR3 spans 15 amino acids. CDR3 protein: CASSLAGDPQETQYF. The DNA for the CDR3 is TGCGCCAGCAGCCTAGCGGGAGACCCACAAGAGACCCAGTACTTC.

The V gene is TRBV7-8, the J gene TRBJ2-7; 7 bases align to TRBD2. This CDR3 contains 15 residues. The germline V gene has CDR1 SGHVS and CDR2 FQNEAQ. The junction had 9 bases not matched to a gene; V was cut back by 5 bases and J by 2 bases. CDR3 region: CASSRLGTTTYEQYF. CDR3 nucleotides: TGTGCCAGCAGCCGCCTCGGGACTACCACCTACGAGCAGTACTTC.

The rearrangement links TRBV29-1 to TRBJ2-1; weak D call: TRBD2 (5 bases). Trimming pared 3 bases from V and 0 bases from J, leaving 9 bases between. Germline assignment: CDR1 SQVTM and CDR2 ANQGSEA. This CDR3 contains 14 residues. The CDR3 reads CSVDVRDSYNEQFF. CDR3 nucleotide sequence: TGCAGCGTTGATGTACGGGACTCCTACAATGAGCAGTTCTTC.

The chain links TRBV28 to TRBJ2-1; 7 nucleotides align to TRBD1. The CDR3 is 12 amino acids. Germline CDR1 reads MDHEN; CDR2 reads SYDVKM. The V segment lost 5 bases and the J segment 9 bases; nucleotides outside the gene matches: 4. The CDR3 nucleotides read TGTGCCAGCAGTCCTAGGGGGCTTGAGCAGTTCTTC. This translates into CASSPRGLEQFF. The whole variable domain, remainder taken from reference TRBV28 and TRBJ2-1, is DVKVTQSSRYLVKRTGEKVFLECVQDMDHENMFWYRQDPGLGLRLIYFSYDVKMKEKGDIPEGYSVSREKKERFSLILESASTNQTSMYLCASSPRGLEQFFGPGTRLTVL.

The chain joins TRBV7-9 to TRBJ1-2; D ambiguous. Trimming left V 5 bases short and J 0 bases short, with 16 bases between. Germline V lookup: CDR1 SEHNR, CDR2 FQNEAQ (reference sequence). The CDR3 is made up of 16 amino acids. The CDR3 protein is CASSPRPAGTNYGYTF. In DNA, the CDR3 is TGTGCCAGCAGCCCCCGTCCAGCCGGGACTAACTATGGCTACACCTTC.

The J gene is TRBJ2-2, the V gene TRBV7-9; D is ambiguous. Germline V CDR1 and CDR2: SEHNR, FQNEAQ (reference sequence). The CDR3 sequence is 12 residues long. Trimming stripped 5 bases from V and 8 bases from J, with 9 bases between. CDR3 sequence: CASSRGVGELFF. The CDR3 nucleotides are TGTGCCAGCAGCAGAGGAGTTGGGGAGCTGTTTTTT.

The rearrangement joins TRBV6-6 to TRBJ1-2; 7 nucleotides agree with TRBD1. CDR1 is MNHNY and CDR2 is SVGAGI in the germline V gene (reference sequence). The CDR3 contains 15 residues. J gave up 4 bases and V 8 bases, and 13 bases lay outside the gene matches. The chain's CDR3 is CASLDSTGWGYGYTF. The CDR3 DNA sequence: TGTGCCAGCCTTGATTCGACAGGGTGGGGCTATGGCTACACCTTC.

This chain uses TRBV14 with TRBJ2-5, with 7 positions matching TRBD1. The length of the CDR3 is 15 residues. The germline V gene encodes CDR1 SGHDN and CDR2 FVKESK. V gave up 3 bases and J gave up 5 bases; unmatched junction bases: 9. CDR3 nucleotides: TGTGCCAGCAGCCAGACCGGGACAGTTAGGGAGACCCAGTACTTC. It specifies CASSQTGTVRETQYF.

The V and J genes are TRBV19 and TRBJ1-1; 7 positions match TRBD1. The germline gives CDR1 LNHDA, CDR2 SQIVND (reference sequence). This CDR3 is 12 amino acids long. J gave up 4 bases and V 6 bases, and 2 bases lay outside the gene matches. The chain's CDR3 is CASREGATEAFF. In nucleotides, the CDR3 is TGTGCCAGTAGGGAGGGGGCCACTGAAGCTTTCTTT. The entire variable domain, with the rest obtained from reference TRBV19 and TRBJ1-1, is as follows: DGGITQSPKYLFRKEGQNVTLSCEQNLNHDAMYWYRQDPGQGLRLIYYSQIVNDFQKGDIAEGYSVSREKKESFPLTVTSAQKNPTAFYLCASREGATEAFFGQGTRLTVV.

The chain has TRBV2 and TRBJ2-7, with D unresolved. Germline V lookup: CDR1 SNHLY, CDR2 FYNNEI. CDR3 length: 12 amino acids. Trimming pared 4 bases from V and 4 bases from J, leaving 8 bases between. The DNA for the CDR3 is TGTGCCAGCAGTGGCAGTTCATACGAGCAGTACTTC. Amino acid sequence: CASSGSSYEQYF.

The chain links TRBV29-1 to TRBJ1-1, with D tentatively TRBD1 (6 bases). Germline V gene data show CDR1 as SQVTM and CDR2 as ANQGSEA. Trimming took 4 bases from V and 6 from J, leaving 12 bases between them. This CDR3 has 12 amino acids. CDR3 in amino acids: CSVVLQGAEAFF. Here the CDR3 DNA reads TGCAGCGTTGTCCTACAGGGCGCTGAAGCTTTCTTT.

J is TRBJ2-2 and V is TRBV5-6; TRBD2 matches at 10 bases. Germline lookup yields CDR1 SGHDT and CDR2 YYEEEE. This CDR3 contains 15 residues. With 4 bases clipped from V and 3 bases from J, the junction kept 3 bases outside the gene matches. CDR3 loop: CASSVAGGDTGELFF. The CDR3 DNA sequence: TGTGCCAGCAGCGTAGCGGGAGGAGACACCGGGGAGCTGTTTTTT.

V is TRBV6-4 and J is TRBJ2-2; D not certain. Germline CDR1 is MRHNA and CDR2 is SNTAGT. Trimming stripped 6 bases from V and 1 base from J, with 9 bases between. The CDR3 covers 14 residues. This chain's CDR3 is CASRNRWNTGELFF. CDR3 nucleotide sequence: TGTGCCAGCAGGAACCGGTGGAACACCGGGGAGCTGTTTTTT.

The V and J genes are TRBV5-4 and TRBJ2-7; D possibly corresponds to TRBD1 (5 bases). The V end lost 4 bases, the J end lost 3 bases, and 14 bases lay between the germline ends. Germline lookup yields CDR1 SGHNT and CDR2 YYREEE (reference sequence). This CDR3 is built from 14 residues. The CDR3 DNA is TGTGCCAGCAGCATTAACAGGCGAGACTACGAGCAGTACTTC. Translated, it gives CASSINRRDYEQYF.

This clone has a handful of counts. The rearrangement uses TRBV9 and TRBJ1-1, with D possibly matching TRBD1 (6 bases). The germline CDR1 and CDR2 sequences are SGDLS and YYNGEE. CDR3 length: 12 residues. V was clipped by 0 bases and J by 11 bases, with 11 bases between them. DNA for the CDR3: TGTGCCAGCAGCGTAGGAGGGCAGGGGGCTTTCTTT. Translating gives CASSVGGQGAFF.

The rearrangement joins TRBV27 to TRBJ1-2; a weak D match, TRBD1 (6 bases). This CDR3 has 16 amino acids. V was shortened by 8 bases and J by 4 bases, with 23 bases between the two germline ends. The germline V gene has CDR1 MNHEY and CDR2 SMNVEV (reference sequence). Here the CDR3 reads CASRTRAGAGGYGYTF. The CDR3 DNA follows: TGTGCCAGCCGCACGAGGGCAGGGGCGGGGGGCTATGGCTACACCTTC.